Below, 18 T cell receptor beta chains from the same sample are listed, as sequenced in a study of blood T cell repertoires in COVID-19 (dated by TCRdb to 2018 to 2020). The library was built by means of the immunoSEQ multiplex PCR assay. TCRdb holds this immuneACCESS table with in-frame rearrangements only. Some clones are missing; in checked studies, unresolved V genes explain under half, and the rest has no known cause. Here the sample has some 450,000 clones; approximately 89% occur a single time. The ten largest make up approximately 12% of the sample. The specimen sequenced was peripheral blood. The origin of the receptors is a woman in her 50s with COVID-19, enrolled during active disease.

This rearrangement joins TRBV6-5 to TRBJ1-1; the match to TRBD1 covers 7 bases. From germline, CDR1 is MNHEY and CDR2 SVGAGI. J lost 7 bases, V lost 2 bases, and 4 bases had no gene match. The CDR3 extends over 13 amino acids. The CDR3 sequence is CASSYPGTVEAFF. The CDR3 nucleotides read TGTGCCAGCAGTTACCCCGGGACAGTTGAAGCTTTCTTT.

The V gene is TRBV27, the J gene TRBJ2-1; 15 nucleotides align to TRBD2. CDR1 and CDR2 from the germline V gene are MNHEY and SMNVEV (reference sequence). This CDR3 contains 18 residues. V was clipped by 2 bases and J by 0 bases; unmatched bases: 2. The CDR3 coding sequence is TGTGCCAGCAGTTTAAGGACTAGCGGGGGGGCCTCCTACAATGAGCAGTTCTTC. It encodes CASSLRTSGGASYNEQFF.

The rearrangement uses TRBV30 and TRBJ1-2; 7 positions match TRBD1. V dropped 5 bases and J dropped 1; count of bases not matched to a gene: 13. The CDR3 has 16 amino acids. Germline loops: CDR1 GTSNPN, CDR2 SVGIG (reference sequence). The CDR3 nucleotides are TGTGCCTGGTCCCGTCCGGAGACAGGGAATAACTATGGCTACACCTTC. Translating gives CAWSRPETGNNYGYTF.

The rearrangement joins TRBV3-1 (or the pseudogene TRBV3-2) to TRBJ1-3; unclear D gene. The CDR3 is made up of 14 amino acids. Trimming stripped 1 base from V and 0 bases from J, with 4 bases between. CDR1 and CDR2 from the germline V gene are LGHDT and YNNKEL (reference sequence). The CDR3 spells CASSQGGSGNTIYF. The CDR3 DNA follows: TGTGCCAGCAGCCAAGGCGGCTCTGGAAACACCATATATTTT.

The rearrangement uses TRBV24-1 and TRBJ1-4, with 9 bases matching TRBD1. The CDR3 contains 15 residues. V lost 4 bases to trimming and J lost 8 bases; unmatched junction nucleotides: 7. Germline-derived CDR1 and CDR2 are KGHDR and SFDVKD. CDR3 sequence: CATSDDRGGREKLFF. The CDR3 coding sequence is TGTGCCACCAGTGACGACAGGGGGGGGAGGGAAAAACTGTTTTTT.

V is TRBV5-4 and J is TRBJ1-2, with 11 bases lining up with TRBD1. This CDR3 is 15 amino acids long. V shed 0 bases and J 4 bases; nucleotides not matched to a gene: 2. Germline V gives CDR1 SGHNT, CDR2 YYREEE (reference sequence). The CDR3 loop is CASSLGGQGAYGYTF. CDR3 nucleotides: TGTGCCAGCAGCTTGGGAGGACAGGGGGCCTATGGCTACACCTTC.

This clone was detected only a few times. V and J are TRBV2 and TRBJ2-7; TRBD2 might be the D (7 bases). The CDR3 spans 16 residues. Germline V gene data show CDR1 as SNHLY and CDR2 as FYNNEI. Trimming removed 4 bases from V and 4 bases from J, with 20 bases in between. In nucleotides, the CDR3 is TGTGCCAGCAGTGGTATGATAGGGGGGGCGTTTTACGAGCAGTACTTC. It specifies CASSGMIGGAFYEQYF.

V usage is TRBV19 and J usage is TRBJ2-3, with TRBD1 identical over 9 bases. V trimming: 10 bases; J trimming: 2 bases; junction bases outside the gene matches: 7. This CDR3 spans 14 amino acids. Germline assignment: CDR1 LNHDA and CDR2 SQIVND (reference sequence). DNA for the CDR3: TGTGCCACCATCGACAGGGGGGCCACAGATACGCAGTATTTT. Translated: CATIDRGATDTQYF. The complete variable domain, with remaining parts taken from reference TRBV19 and TRBJ2-3, reads DGGITQSPKYLFRKEGQNVTLSCEQNLNHDAMYWYRQDPGQGLRLIYYSQIVNDFQKGDIAEGYSVSREKKESFPLTVTSAQKNPTAFYLCATIDRGATDTQYFGPGTRLTVL.

The V call is TRBV18, the J call TRBJ1-4; no reliable D call. The V gene's germline CDR1 is KGHSH and CDR2 LQKENI. This CDR3 contains 15 residues. The V end was cut by 3 bases, the J end by 5 bases, with 13 bases between. CDR3 in amino acids: CASSPGGVGNEKLFF. CDR3 coding DNA: TGTGCCAGCTCACCGGGCGGGGTCGGAAATGAAAAACTGTTTTTT. The full variable domain, in which reference TRBV18 and TRBJ1-4 provide the parts outside the CDR3, is NAGVMQNPRHLVRRRGQEARLRCSPMKGHSHVYWYRQLPEEGLKFMVYLQKENIIDESGMPKERFSAEFPKEGPSILRIQQVVRGDSAAYFCASSPGGVGNEKLFFGSGTQLSVL.

The CDR3 reads CASSLRLGGIYTF. The CDR3 coding sequence is TGTGCCAGCAGCCTTCGTTTGGGGGGGATCTACACCTTC. V gene TRBV9 combines with J gene TRBJ1-2; weak D call: TRBD1 (5 bases). Germline loops: CDR1 SGDLS, CDR2 YYNGEE. This CDR3 has 13 amino acids. V gave up 4 bases and J gave up 10 bases, with 17 bases separating them.

This chain links TRBV14 with TRBJ1-4; D might be TRBD1 (6 bases). Looked up from germline, CDR1 is SGHDN and CDR2 is FVKESK. Trimming stripped 1 base from V and 0 bases from J, with 9 bases between. The CDR3 extends over 16 amino acids. The CDR3 loop is CASSQGGLATNEKLFF. Written as DNA, the CDR3 is TGTGCCAGCAGCCAAGGGGGGCTCGCAACTAATGAAAAACTGTTTTTT.

The chain is built from TRBV12-5 and TRBJ1-3; 9 bases agree with TRBD1. Germline values: CDR1 LGHNT, CDR2 FRNRAP. The CDR3 is made up of 17 amino acids. The J segment lost 4 bases and the V segment lost 0 bases, leaving 7 bases of the junction unmatched. The CDR3 loop reads CASGLVGGTGLGNTIYF. The CDR3 bases are TGTGCTAGTGGTTTGGTGGGGGGGACAGGGCTGGGAAACACCATATATTTT.

A note on this clone: Other DNA variants within this sample encode the same CDR3. This sequence joins TRBV6-5 and TRBJ1-2; D ambiguous. Trimming removed 2 bases from V and 3 bases from J, with 10 bases in between. The CDR3 loop spans 14 amino acids. Germline CDR1 and CDR2: MNHEY and SVGAGI. The CDR3 sequence is CASSYRRSDYGYTF. In DNA, the CDR3 is TGTGCCAGCAGTTACCGGCGGTCCGACTATGGCTACACCTTC.

This chain uses TRBV7-6 with TRBJ2-2; 8 nucleotides agree with TRBD2. Germline V gives CDR1 SGHVS, CDR2 FNYEAQ. CDR3 size: 16 residues. J gave up 4 bases and V 2 bases, and 6 bases lay outside the gene matches. CDR3 sequence (DNA): TGTGCCAGCAGCTTACTCCTCGGGGGGGGCACCGGGGAGCTGTTTTTT. Its protein is CASSLLLGGGTGELFF.

This chain uses TRBV3-1 (or the pseudogene TRBV3-2) with TRBJ1-6; D possibly corresponds to TRBD1 (6 bases). Trimming removed 1 base at V and 7 bases at J, with 11 bases between. CDR1 is LGHDT and CDR2 is YNNKEL in the germline V gene (reference sequence). CDR3 length: 15 amino acids. The CDR3, as DNA: TGTGCCAGCAGCCAAGTGGGGGACACCAATTCACCCCTCCACTTT. This codes for CASSQVGDTNSPLHF.

V is TRBV5-6 and J is TRBJ1-1, with TRBD1 as a possible D gene (5 bases). Per germline, CDR1 SGHDT and CDR2 YYEEEE. This CDR3 region has 14 residues. Deletions cut 4 bases from V and 0 bases from J, with 10 bases between. DNA for the CDR3: TGTGCCAGCAGCCCCGGGACTTTGAACACTGAAGCTTTCTTT. Encoded protein: CASSPGTLNTEAFF.

The chain has TRBV5-4 and TRBJ1-2, with TRBD1 matching 11 bases. Losses at the gene ends were 5 bases for V and 4 bases for J; bases not matched to a gene: 4. Looked up from germline, CDR1 is SGHNT and CDR2 is YYREEE (reference sequence). The CDR3 covers 14 residues. CDR3 in amino acids: CASRRDRGTYGYTF. CDR3 nucleotide sequence: TGTGCCAGCAGGCGGGACAGGGGGACCTATGGCTACACCTTC. The full variable domain, rest sourced from reference TRBV5-4 and TRBJ1-2, is ETGVTQSPTHLIKTRGQQVTLRCSSQSGHNTVSWYQQALGQGPQFIFQYYREEENGRGNFPPRFSGLQFPNYSSELNVNALELDDSALYLCASRRDRGTYGYTFGSGTRLTVV.

The rearrangement joins TRBV19 to TRBJ2-7; TRBD1 aligns across 9 bases. V dropped 2 bases and J dropped 7; count of bases not matched to a gene: 12. CDR3 size: 16 residues. The V gene's germline CDR1 is LNHDA and CDR2 SQIVND (reference sequence). CDR3 nucleotide sequence: TGTGCCAGTAGTATAATCCTGGGACAGGGTCCAAAGGAGCAGTACTTC. This sequence encodes CASSIILGQGPKEQYF.